These 20 T cell receptor beta chains came from one sample sequenced in a study of CXCR3-negative and CXCR3-positive naive CD8 T cells. The libraries of TRB cDNA were prepared using 5' RACE with UMI labels. TCRdb processed the 5' RACE reads again and assigns one entry to each CDR3 protein, with no DNA. The listing contains 5,000 to 6,500 distinct CDR3 sequences. What was sequenced was naive CXCR3- CD8+ T cells from blood. The subset denotes: CD45RO-CCR7+CD27+CD95- naive CD8+ T cells lacking CXCR3 (TNR3-). The receptor source for this set is a human donor in good health. Some clones in this sample may be carry-over from other donors' samples.

This chain joins TRBV29-1 and TRBJ2-7. CDR3 size: 11 residues. The germline CDR1 and CDR2 sequences are SQVTM and ANQGSEA. The CDR3 here is CSVYITYEQYF.

By frequency, this clonotype is medium-sized (0.01 to 0.1%). The genes are TRBV5-1 and TRBJ2-2; TCRdb's D gene call, TRBD1, goes unchecked for lack of DNA. Looked up from germline, CDR1 is SGHRS and CDR2 is YFSETQ. The CDR3 runs to 16 residues. The chain's CDR3 is CASSFGTGGITGELFF. The full variable domain, in which reference TRBV5-1 and TRBJ2-2 provide the parts outside the CDR3, is KAGVTQTPRYLIKTRGQQVTLSCSPISGHRSVSWYQQTPGQGLQFLFEYFSETQRNKGNFPGRFSGRQFSNSRSEMNVSTLELGDSALYLCASSFGTGGITGELFFGEGSRLTVL.

This clonotype shows up as medium-sized by frequency. The V and J genes are TRBV12-3 or TRBV12-4 and TRBJ2-5; TCRdb's D gene call, TRBD1, goes unchecked for lack of DNA. The CDR3 loop spans 13 amino acids. The CDR3 sequence: CASSKDSQETQYF.

In terms of frequency, this clonotype is medium-sized. V is TRBV7-9 and J is TRBJ2-5; no DNA is available, so the TRBD1 call from TCRdb remains unchecked. CDR1 and CDR2 (germline): SEHNR, FQNEAQ (reference sequence). CDR3 length: 15 amino acids. The CDR3 sequence is CASSVTRDLQETQYF.

In terms of frequency, this clonotype is medium-sized. The chain recombines TRBV7-8 with TRBJ2-2; lacking DNA, the TRBD1 call made by TCRdb goes unchecked. The CDR3 totals 16 residues. The germline gives CDR1 SGHVS, CDR2 FQNEAQ. The CDR3 here is CASSPGVRSNTGELFF. Based on the CDR3 plus reference TRBV7-8 and TRBJ2-2, the full variable domain is GAGVSQSPRYKVAKRGQDVALRCDPISGHVSLFWYQQALGQGPEFLTYFQNEAQLDKSGLPSDRFFAERPEGSVSTLKIQRTQQEDSAVYLCASSPGVRSNTGELFFGEGSRLTVL.

Judged by frequency, this clonotype is medium-sized. The chain combines TRBV6-1 with TRBJ2-1; as DNA is missing, the TRBD2 call by TCRdb cannot be tested. CDR3 length: 16 residues. Germline lookup yields CDR1 MNHNS and CDR2 SASEGT. CDR3 amino acids: CASSANPGLHRDEQFF.

This clonotype is labeled medium-sized based on frequency. The chain carries TRBV12-3 or TRBV12-4 and TRBJ1-5; TCRdb picks TRBD1, but there is no DNA to check that call. The CDR3 spans 14 residues. The CDR3 sequence: CASSLRQTNQPQHF.

The V gene is TRBV10-3, the J gene TRBJ2-1; TCRdb calls TRBD2, which cannot be checked without DNA. Germline CDR1 is ENHRY and CDR2 is SYGVKD. CDR3 length: 18 residues. CDR3 region: CAISESKGTGGSSDEQFF.

Considering frequency, this clonotype is medium-sized (0.01 to 0.1%). The chain couples TRBV29-1 to TRBJ2-7; lacking DNA, the TRBD1 call made by TCRdb goes unchecked. This CDR3 has 16 residues. In germline, CDR1 is SQVTM, CDR2 ANQGSEA. The CDR3 reads CSVLNWGTGGTYEQYF.

In terms of frequency, this clonotype is medium-sized (0.01 to 0.1%). The V gene is TRBV20-1, the J gene TRBJ1-2; TCRdb reports TRBD1, a call that lacks DNA to check it against. The V gene's germline CDR1 is DFQATT and CDR2 SNEGSKA (reference sequence). CDR3 length: 13 residues. CDR3 sequence: CSATGTDNYGYTF.

This clonotype is classed as medium-sized (0.01 to 0.1%) by frequency. The genes are TRBV21-1 and TRBJ1-2; there is no DNA to check the TCRdb D call of TRBD1. TRBV21-1 is termed a pseudogene. This CDR3 contains 16 residues. CDR3 sequence reads: CASSKHPGQQTHGYTF.

V is TRBV29-1 and J is TRBJ1-1; TCRdb's D call, TRBD1, is unchecked because there is no DNA. Germline V gives CDR1 SQVTM, CDR2 ANQGSEA. CDR3 size: 13 residues. The CDR3 is CSSPPEGSTEAFF.

In terms of frequency, this clonotype is medium-sized. The chain is built from TRBV4-3 and TRBJ2-1; TCRdb picks TRBD2, but there is no DNA to check that call. Germline V CDR1 and CDR2: LGHNA, YSLEER. This CDR3 has 16 amino acids. The CDR3 protein is CASSQEGTSATNEQFF.

J is TRBJ2-7 and V is TRBV6-4; the D call from TCRdb, TRBD1, cannot be confirmed without DNA. This CDR3 has 13 amino acids. Germline lookup yields CDR1 MRHNA and CDR2 SNTAGT. CDR3 sequence: CASSQVSGDEQYF.

The V gene is TRBV5-6, the J gene TRBJ1-2. This CDR3 comprises 14 residues. Germline CDR1 and CDR2: SGHDT and YYEEEE. CDR3 residues: CASSLSGYLLGYTF.

This clonotype is medium-sized by frequency. The J gene is TRBJ1-2, the V gene TRBV2; the TRBD1 assignment by TCRdb is unverifiable without DNA. The CDR3 extends over 14 amino acids. CDR1 is SNHLY and CDR2 is FYNNEI in the germline V gene. The CDR3 is CASSEPGTLYGYTF.

This clonotype is classed as medium-sized by frequency. The CDR3 is CASSLKYGTIYNEQFF. The chain employs TRBV5-4 and TRBJ2-1; the TRBD1 assignment by TCRdb is unverifiable without DNA. This CDR3 contains 16 residues. CDR1 and CDR2 (germline): SGHNT, YYREEE (reference sequence).

The chain combines TRBV27 with TRBJ2-1; lacking DNA, the TRBD2 call made by TCRdb goes unchecked. Per the germline V gene, CDR1 is MNHEY and CDR2 is SMNVEV (reference sequence). The CDR3 contains 15 residues. The CDR3 region is CASSLRGLAGRIQFF.

The chain joins TRBV12-3 or TRBV12-4 to TRBJ1-2; TCRdb's D gene call, TRBD1, goes unchecked for lack of DNA. This CDR3 is built from 14 residues. CDR3 protein: CASRRQGWGYGYTF.

By frequency, this clonotype is medium-sized. The genes are TRBV20-1 and TRBJ1-5. This CDR3 contains 14 residues. CDR1 is DFQATT and CDR2 is SNEGSKA in the germline V gene (reference sequence). The CDR3 is CSARDPAGNQPQHF.